One sample yielded the 22 T cell receptor beta chains listed below, sequenced in a study. TCRdb used MiXCR to reprocess the 5' RACE reads, holding one entry per CDR3 protein. The repertoire holds around 4,800 distinct CDR3 sequences, with more than 65% as singletons. Sequenced: naive CD4+ T cells sorted from blood. Subset here: naive CD4+ T cells, CD4+CD45RA+CD25-. The origin of the receptors is a female donor with breast cancer.

With regard to this clonotype: One junction end does not reproduce the germline sequence, and a read error may be involved. The chain couples TRBV9 to TRBJ2-2; D may be TRBD1 (6 bases). This CDR3 region has 14 residues. CDR1 and CDR2 (germline): SGDLS, YYNGEE. CDR3 residues: CASSVTGDTVELFF. The CDR3 DNA reads as TGTGCCAGCAGCGTTACCGGGGACACCGTGGAGCTGTTTTTT.

A few counts support this clonotype. CDR3 in amino acids: CASSRTSGGGYNEQFF. Written as DNA, the CDR3 is TGCGCCAGCAGCCGCACTAGCGGGGGGGGGTACAATGAGCAGTTCTTC. The chain has TRBV5-1 and TRBJ2-1, with 13 bases aligning to TRBD2. Trimming at V came to 4 bases and at J to 4 bases, leaving 5 bases not matched to a gene. The CDR3 covers 16 residues. Germline V gives CDR1 SGHRS, CDR2 YFSETQ.

V and J are TRBV4-2 and TRBJ2-3, with 9 bases fitting TRBD2. The CDR3 sequence is 16 residues long. Germline CDR1 reads LGHNA; CDR2 reads YNFKEQ. The V and J ends lost 0 bases and 0 bases, in that order; junction bases with no gene match: 1. CDR3 loop: CASSQETSGSTDTQYF. In DNA form, the CDR3 reads TGTGCCAGCAGCCAAGAGACTAGCGGCAGCACAGATACGCAGTATTTT.

The J gene is TRBJ2-7, the V gene TRBV4-1; TRBD2 aligns across 11 bases. The CDR3 sequence is 16 residues long. Trimming cost V 1 base and J 3 bases; bases outside gene matches: 5. CDR1 and CDR2 (germline): MGHRA, YSYEKL. This CDR3 reads CASSQVFTSGSYEQYF. The DNA for the CDR3 is TGCGCCAGCAGCCAAGTATTTACTAGCGGGAGCTACGAGCAGTACTTC.

The rearrangement uses TRBV20-1 and TRBJ1-2; 8 positions match TRBD1. CDR3 length: 13 residues. Germline CDR1 DFQATT, CDR2 SNEGSKA (reference sequence). V lost 8 bases, J lost 4 bases, and 9 bases stayed unmatched. The CDR3 bases are TGCAGTTCAAATCCAACAGGGGGCTATGGCTACACCTTC. Its translation: CSSNPTGGYGYTF.

The chain has TRBV5-4 and TRBJ1-1; D not resolved. The CDR3 totals 12 residues. Between the trimmed V and J ends, which lost 8 bases and 0 bases, there was a span of 8 bases. The germline V gene has CDR1 SGHNT and CDR2 YYREEE (reference sequence). CDR3 residues: CASSTVNTEAFF. The CDR3 nucleotides read TGTGCCAGTTCAACAGTGAACACTGAAGCTTTCTTT.

The chain uses TRBV5-6 and TRBJ2-4; 9 nucleotides match TRBD1. The CDR3 totals 14 residues. The V gene end was trimmed by 4 bases and the J gene end by 8 bases; junction bases not matched to a gene: 7. Germline values: CDR1 SGHDT, CDR2 YYEEEE. CDR3 residues: CASSLKTGGDIQYF. Written as DNA, the CDR3 is TGTGCCAGCAGCCTTAAGACAGGGGGGGACATTCAGTACTTC.

The chain has TRBV27 and TRBJ2-3; D might be TRBD1 (6 bases). The germline gives CDR1 MNHEY, CDR2 SMNVEV (reference sequence). This CDR3 region has 16 residues. The V end lost 5 bases, the J end lost 1 base, and 16 bases lay between the germline ends. CDR3 protein: CASSPFTGPGTDTQYF. The CDR3 DNA sequence: TGTGCCAGCAGTCCCTTCACAGGGCCGGGCACAGATACGCAGTATTTT.

The J gene is TRBJ1-2, the V gene TRBV20-1; TRBD1 might be the D (6 bases). The V end lost 4 bases, the J end lost 8 bases, and 17 bases lay between the germline ends. The CDR3 consists of 13 residues. Germline V CDR1 and CDR2: DFQATT, SNEGSKA (reference sequence). CDR3 region: CSAKIPRQAGYTF. CDR3 DNA sequence: TGCAGTGCTAAGATCCCTCGACAGGCCGGCTACACCTTC.

This chain joins TRBV6-1 and TRBJ1-2; perhaps TRBD1 as D (6 bases). The CDR3 runs to 13 residues. Germline V CDR1 and CDR2: MNHNS, SASEGT. V was cut by 7 bases and J by 4 bases, with 13 bases left in between. The DNA for the CDR3 is TGTGCCAGCAAAAGGGCAGGGGTCTATGGCTACACCTTC. Translation gives CASKRAGVYGYTF.

This clonotype was seen a few times. The rearrangement joins TRBV20-1 to TRBJ1-1; D unclear. V dropped 5 bases and J dropped 1 base, with 8 bases sitting between them. The CDR3 is 12 amino acids. Germline CDR1 and CDR2: DFQATT and SNEGSKA (reference sequence). The DNA of the CDR3 is TGCAGTGCTCGCCAAGAGAACACTGAAGCTTTCTTT. Translated, it gives CSARQENTEAFF.

The CDR3 is CASGTGLDLGDEQFF. In DNA form, the CDR3 reads TGTGCTAGTGGAACCGGGCTTGACTTAGGCGATGAGCAGTTCTTC. The V gene is TRBV12-5, the J gene TRBJ2-1, with D unclear. Germline V gene sequence: CDR1 LGHNT, CDR2 FRNRAP. The length of the CDR3 is 15 residues. V lost 6 bases and J lost 8, with 20 bases in between.

In the case of this clonotype: Germline and junction disagree at one end, which may indicate a read error. This chain uses TRBV5-5 with TRBJ2-5; 9 bases align to TRBD2. Per germline, CDR1 SGHKS and CDR2 YYEKEE (reference sequence). CDR3 length: 17 amino acids. CDR3 protein: CASSLYPSGMNQETQYF. The CDR3 DNA reads as TGCGCCAGCAGCTTGTATCCTAGCGGGATGAATCAAGAGACCCAGTACTTC.

The chain is built from TRBV20-1 and TRBJ1-1; no definite D call. The V end lost 3 bases, the J end lost 4 bases, and 6 bases lay between the germline ends. The germline gives CDR1 DFQATT, CDR2 SNEGSKA (reference sequence). CDR3 length equals 11 residues. CDR3 region: CSASSGTEAFF. The CDR3, as DNA: TGCAGTGCTAGTTCGGGCACTGAAGCTTTCTTT.

V gene TRBV12-3 or TRBV12-4 combines with J gene TRBJ1-1; no clear D gene. The CDR3 has 12 amino acids. Trimming left V 3 bases short and J 8 bases short, with 10 bases between. CDR3 sequence (DNA): TGTGCCAGCAGTTTTCAGACCGGGGAAGCTTTCTTT. Its protein product is CASSFQTGEAFF.

The CDR3, as DNA: TGTGCCAGCAGGACCGCTGGACTAACTATATCCTACAATGAGCAGTTCTTC. Protein sequence: CASRTAGLTISYNEQFF. V gene TRBV6-2 or TRBV6-3 combines with J gene TRBJ2-1; possible D gene TRBD2, 6 bases. Germline CDR1 reads MNHEY; CDR2 reads SVGEGT. Trimming removed 6 bases from V and 1 base from J, with 19 bases in between. CDR3 length: 17 residues.

This chain uses TRBV7-8 with TRBJ1-2, with D perhaps TRBD1 (6 bases). In germline, CDR1 is SGHVS, CDR2 FQNEAQ. Trimming shortened V by 4 bases and J by 8 bases, and 17 bases separated the two germline ends. The CDR3 runs to 14 residues. CDR3 DNA sequence: TGTGCCAGCAGCTCCGGACAGTACACATTCGGCTACACCTTC. It yields the protein CASSSGQYTFGYTF.

This clonotype was counted only a few times. The DNA for the CDR3 is TGTGCCAGCAGTCCGGGACAGGGGGCGGGCGAGCAGTACTTC. Protein: CASSPGQGAGEQYF. The V and J genes are TRBV12-3 or TRBV12-4 and TRBJ2-7, with 12 bases lining up with TRBD1. The junction had 5 bases not matched to a gene; V was cut back by 5 bases and J by 6 bases. CDR3 length equals 14 residues.

This clonotype showed up just a few times. J is TRBJ2-3 and V is TRBV20-1, with D hard to call. Between the trimmed V and J ends, which lost 5 bases and 6 bases, there was a span of 21 bases. The germline CDR1 and CDR2 sequences are DFQATT and SNEGSKA (reference sequence). The CDR3 runs to 15 residues. This CDR3 is CSALLRPPFADTQYF. DNA of the CDR3: TGCAGTGCTCTCCTCCGGCCACCATTTGCGGATACGCAGTATTTT.

V and J are TRBV7-8 and TRBJ1-6, with a possible D match to TRBD1 (5 bases). In germline, CDR1 is SGHVS, CDR2 FQNEAQ. Between the trimmed V and J ends, which lost 9 bases and 0 bases, there was a span of 12 bases. The CDR3 sequence is 15 residues long. The CDR3 DNA follows: TGTGCCAGTAAAGGGGTTAGCTCCTATAATTCACCCCTCCACTTT. It encodes CASKGVSSYNSPLHF.

CDR3 region: CASNPEGKGYTEAFF. Here the CDR3 DNA reads TGTGCCAGCAACCCCGAAGGGAAGGGTTATACTGAAGCTTTCTTT. The genes are TRBV2 and TRBJ1-1; D unresolved. The V gene lost 7 bases and the J gene lost 5 bases, with 20 bases spanning the gap. This CDR3 has 15 residues. Germline V gene data show CDR1 as SNHLY and CDR2 as FYNNEI.

The chain couples TRBV29-1 to TRBJ2-3; 12 nucleotides agree with TRBD2. Germline assignment: CDR1 SQVTM and CDR2 ANQGSEA. Trimming at V came to 7 bases and at J to 1 base, leaving 0 bases not matched to a gene. The CDR3 length is 13 residues. Here the CDR3 reads CSGLAGGTDTQYF. The CDR3 coding sequence is TGCAGCGGACTAGCGGGAGGCACAGATACGCAGTATTTT.